This paragraph reports one TCR beta chain. This clonotype was counted between two and nine times. Its antigen specificity is not known. No clone much larger than this one lies a single base away; base qualities are absent. The sample belongs to a study of Graves' ophthalmopathy and Graves' hyperthyroidism (dated by TCRdb to 2016 to 2018). Broadly, across the study: A patient counted as having stable hyperthyroidism if there was no progression to ophthalmopathy within 18 months of follow-up. In roughly 6 hyperthyroidism patients, T-cell repertoires of thyroid tissue and blood were compared. The independent validation cohort included roughly 19 hyperthyroidism patients plus 17 patients who later progressed from hyperthyroidism to ophthalmopathy. After sampling, hyperthyroidism patients received methimazole starting at 30 mg daily, and ophthalmopathy patients received high-dose intravenous methylprednisolone. TCR beta repertoire signatures were used to distinguish Graves' ophthalmopathy from Graves' hyperthyroidism and to predict progression to ophthalmopathy. To explore V-J signatures that separate ophthalmopathy from hyperthyroidism, a discovery set of approximately 100 patients was enrolled, consisting of more than 40 with ophthalmopathy and approximately 57 with stable hyperthyroidism. In total, approximately 130 blood samples were TCR-sequenced: fewer than 50 ophthalmopathy, some 80 hyperthyroidism and about 17 hyperthyroidism-to-ophthalmopathy patients.

For repertoire sequencing, TCR beta CDR3 regions were amplified from RNA transcripts. HTBI primers and the Qiagen OneStep RT-PCR kit were used in a first-round RT-PCR, which was followed by a second-round multiplex PCR, size selection and purification. Sequencing of the libraries was carried out on an Illumina HiSeq2000 in paired-end mode with 100 bp reads. The source study handled its data this way. SOAPnuke was used to process the reads, throwing out any read that had adapters, had uncalled bases, had a mean Phred below 15, or lacked an exact constant-primer or identifier match. COPE v1.2.5 was used to merge high-quality paired reads. Unique nucleotide sequences were defined as clonotypes and aligned to IMGT TRB V, D and J references using MiTCR v1.1. The analysis was limited to V-J combinations with a frequency above 0.0001, which together covered about 99% of repertoires. A TCR clonal expansion and chaos score per V-J combination was defined as the ratio of F50 clonal expansion to chaos observed in the TCRdist matrix. Welch's t-statistics and random forest were used to reduce features to over ten V-J combinations, which were fed into a naive Bayes classifier. Thyroid-blood repertoire similarity was quantified with the Morisita-Horn index. Using fastp at Q25 and MiXCR, TCRdb reprocessed the public reads and kept productive beta chains. CDR3 protein sequences are deduplicated, and each keeps its most common genes and DNA. The V and J calls and clone size are TCRdb's, not the authors'. In all, the sample holds 560,000 or so distinct CDR3 sequences, and under 40% of those were seen once. The ten largest clones add up to about 4.1% of the sample.

Including cysteine and phenylalanine, the CDR3 has 14 amino acids. Of the read, only the CDR3 DNA is kept; its 42 bases are in frame from base 1. V is clipped by 7 bases and J by 1 base, and the sequence between their germline boundaries is 13 bases long. CDR1 MNHEY and CDR2 SMNVEV are derived from the germline V gene (reference sequence). What the work shows at the level of the full study, not this receptor alone: In cross-validation, the 13-signature model distinguished ophthalmopathy from stable hyperthyroidism with just over 85% sensitivity and 81% to 82% specificity, while in the test set the corresponding values were approximately 79% and 70%. In validation, the model predicted ophthalmopathy progression with more than 70% sensitivity and about 73% specificity; about a dozen predicted patients were CT-confirmed with GO in a median of approximately 6.2 months. Most expanded thyroid clonotypes with frequency above 0.001 were also detected in blood, suggesting blood repertoires may reflect the thyroid immune response. Sample size was not predetermined statistically, and investigators were not blinded to group allocation.

Patients with hyperthyroidism were aged 18 to 65 years, had been newly diagnosed, and had a disease duration of less than 2 months. Patients with other autoimmune diseases, uncontrolled infections, pregnancy or lactation were excluded. Diagnosis was based on clinical symptoms, serum thyroxine, TRAb, thyroid ultrasound and orbital computed tomography. Trizol reagent was used to extract the total RNA, and its quality was then checked on an Agilent 2100 Bioanalyzer. Input material: peripheral blood or thyroid tissue (not recorded which). This chain joins TRBV27 to TRBJ1-1; a tentative D call is TRBD1 (6 bases match). This TCR was sampled from an adult man with Graves' hyperthyroidism. DNA sequence: TGTGCCAGCAAAATAGGGGGGGGGAACACTGAAGCTTTCTTT. This sequence encodes CASKIGGGNTEAFF.